The rows below give T cell receptor beta chains drawn from one sample of a study of blood T cell repertoires in COVID-19. Data came from immunoSEQ multiplex PCR; TCRdb stores just in-frame clones and leaves some out. The data show some 170,000 clones, roughly four fifths seen once. Sequenced sample: peripheral blood. These receptors originate from a human donor in a cohort sampled during active COVID-19. CDR3s include the opening cysteine and the closing phenylalanine or tryptophan. The D gene is left open where the match is weak. The size of a clone is reported for some rows only, either as once, few or many, or as a class for expanded clones.

d_call j_call clone_size v_call cdr3_nt cdr3_aa
- TRBJ2-7 - TRBV6-5 TGTGCCAGCAGTTACTCAGACAGCACCTACGAGCAGTACTTC CASSYSDSTYEQYF
- TRBJ2-5 - TRBV7-2 TGTGCCAGCAGCCCCAGGGGCTGGGGGGAGGGCCCTCAAGAGACCCAGTACTTC CASSPRGWGEGPQETQYF
- TRBJ1-1 few TRBV6-5 TGTGCCAGCAGGCCAGGGCGTCCGAGTGAAGCTTTCTTT CASRPGRPSEAFF
- TRBJ2-7 - TRBV6-2/TRBV6-3 TGTGCCAGCAGTTACATGGGAGTAGGTGAGCAGTACTTC CASSYMGVGEQYF
- TRBJ1-2 few TRBV7-9 TGTGCCAGCAGCTTTCCAGGCTCTAACTATGGCTACACCTTC CASSFPGSNYGYTF
- TRBJ2-6 - TRBV5-1 TGCGCCAGCAGCCAGGTCCGAGGACAGATAACTTCTGGGGCCAACGTCCTGACTTTC CASSQVRGQITSGANVLTF
TRBD2 TRBJ2-7 - TRBV19 TGTGCCAGTACCCCGGTTGGCGGGAGGGTTTACGAGCAGTACTTC CASTPVGGRVYEQYF
- TRBJ1-2 - TRBV6-5 TGTGCCAGCAGTCCCGGACTTTATGGCTACACCTTC CASSPGLYGYTF
- TRBJ1-1 - TRBV12-3/TRBV12-4 TGTGCCAGCAGGCCCGGAGGAGAACCTGAAGCTTTCTTT CASRPGGEPEAFF
- TRBJ1-1 - TRBV9 TGTGCCAGCAGCAAGGGGCGAGGCTCCTCTGAAGCTTTCTTT CASSKGRGSSEAFF
- TRBJ1-5 - TRBV6-5 TGTGCCAGCAGTCTACGGGGTAGCAATCAGCCCCAGCATTTT CASSLRGSNQPQHF
TRBD1 TRBJ1-6 few TRBV6-5 TGTGCCAGCAGTCGCGGAGACAGGGGATCGTATCCCCTCCACTTT CASSRGDRGSYPLHF
- TRBJ1-1 - TRBV5-6 TGTGCCAGCAGCTTGTGGTATAGCACTGAAGCTTTCTTT CASSLWYSTEAFF
- TRBJ2-7 - TRBV7-9 TGTGCCAGCACTCCTGCGGGACCCTACGAGCAGTACTTC CASTPAGPYEQYF